The T cell receptor beta chain described here comes from a study of blood T cell repertoires in COVID-19. Overall study context: Whether acute or convalescent, the COVID-19 samples came from the United States, Italy and Spain. Sources were T cells, B-cell-depleted T cells, or PBMCs; the material itself was cDNA or gDNA.

The Seattle patients, enrolled during active infection, were followed longitudinally. Germline V lookup: CDR1 MDHEN, CDR2 SYDVKM. V was trimmed by 8 bases and J by 0 bases, leaving 14 bases between them. This CDR3 has 14 residues. Original analysis: Amplified reference gene primers provided the basis for estimating nucleated cell counts. TCRdb's table, derived via immunoSEQ multiplex PCR, lists solely in-frame clones and lacks some. Clone size and the V and J calls come from that table; the DNA yielded D and trimming. The table includes over 200,000 clones, roughly nine tenths detected once. This receptor was taken from a man in his 60s with COVID-19, enrolled during active disease. The sequenced sample consisted of peripheral blood. The chain uses TRBV28 and TRBJ2-7; perhaps TRBD1 as D (6 bases). The CDR3: CASGDRQSSYEQYF. CDR3 coding DNA: TGTGCCAGCGGAGACAGGCAGAGCTCCTACGAGCAGTACTTC. The variable domain in full, completed from reference TRBV28 and TRBJ2-7, reads DVKVTQSSRYLVKRTGEKVFLECVQDMDHENMFWYRQDPGLGLRLIYFSYDVKMKEKGDIPEGYSVSREKKERFSLILESASTNQTSMYLCASGDRQSSYEQYFGPGTRLTVT.